These 24 T cell receptor beta chains were all obtained from the same sample, sequenced in a study of cytotoxic CD8 clonotypes in ibrutinib-treated CLL. Measured with immunoSEQ multiplex PCR; TCRdb has only the in-frame clones, and not every one. In the table there are 130,000 or so clones, around 84% of which are singletons. This material consisted of PBMCs, taken after 24 months of ibrutinib treatment. The origin of the receptors is a human donor with chronic lymphocytic leukemia.

The rearrangement links TRBV28 to TRBJ2-7; D gene ambiguous. Germline CDR1 reads MDHEN; CDR2 reads SYDVKM. CDR3 length: 12 amino acids. V was shortened by 4 bases and J by 4 bases, with 8 bases between the two germline ends. DNA for the CDR3: TGTGCCAGCAGTTCCCCGGCGTACGAGCAGTACTTC. Translating it yields CASSSPAYEQYF. The full variable domain, with the rest looked up from reference TRBV28 and TRBJ2-7, is DVKVTQSSRYLVKRTGEKVFLECVQDMDHENMFWYRQDPGLGLRLIYFSYDVKMKEKGDIPEGYSVSREKKERFSLILESASTNQTSMYLCASSSPAYEQYFGPGTRLTVT.

V and J are TRBV4-3 and TRBJ2-3, with 7 bases lining up with TRBD1. V was pared by 3 bases and J by 0 bases, with 6 bases of the junction left unmatched. Germline loops: CDR1 LGHNA, CDR2 YSLEER. The CDR3 is 16 residues long. DNA of the CDR3: TGCGCCAGCAGCCACGGGACAGCTAGCAGCACAGATACGCAGTATTTT. Its translation is CASSHGTASSTDTQYF.

J is TRBJ2-5 and V is TRBV7-2, with D perhaps TRBD2 (6 bases). The CDR3 totals 15 residues. CDR1 SGHTA and CDR2 FQGNSA come from the germline V gene. Trimming shortened V by 1 base and J by 5 bases, and 14 bases separated the two germline ends. The CDR3 spells CASSLGSRGFETQYF. CDR3 DNA: TGTGCCAGCAGCTTAGGGTCCCGGGGGTTTGAGACCCAGTACTTC.

This clone came up once. The J gene is TRBJ2-4, the V gene TRBV6-1, with TRBD1 matching 10 bases. Germline CDR1 and CDR2: MNHNS and SASEGT. This CDR3 region has 16 residues. V shed 3 bases, J shed 8 bases, and the junction held 10 bases outside the gene matches. CDR3 bases: TGTGCCAGCAGTGATATCTTGGGACAGGGGCGAGACATTCAGTACTTC. It codes for CASSDILGQGRDIQYF.

The chain uses TRBV30 and TRBJ1-4; TRBD1 might be the D (5 bases). CDR1 and CDR2 from the germline V gene are GTSNPN and SVGIG (reference sequence). The CDR3 covers 13 residues. With 3 bases removed from V and 7 bases from J, the gap between germline ends came to 12 bases. The CDR3 region is CAWSLGQGEKLFF. CDR3 nucleotides: TGTGCCTGGAGCCTTGGACAAGGTGAAAAACTGTTTTTT.

The rearrangement uses TRBV10-1 and TRBJ2-3; 9 bases line up with TRBD1. Germline values: CDR1 WNHNN, CDR2 SYGVQD (reference sequence). The length of the CDR3 is 12 residues. J lost 8 bases, V lost 8 bases, and 5 bases had no gene match. CDR3 in amino acids: CASGRDRVTQYF. DNA for the CDR3: TGCGCCAGCGGCCGGGACAGGGTTACGCAGTATTTT.

The chain combines TRBV5-1 with TRBJ2-5; 9 bases map to TRBD2. CDR1 SGHRS and CDR2 YFSETQ come from the germline V gene. The CDR3 has 15 amino acids. J lost 4 bases, V lost 2 bases, and 6 bases had no gene match. The CDR3 protein is CASSFGGGAGETQYF. The CDR3 DNA reads as TGCGCCAGCAGCTTCGGCGGGGGGGCCGGAGAGACCCAGTACTTC.

This clone showed up just once. This sequence joins TRBV6-6 and TRBJ2-2; a weak D match, TRBD1 (6 bases). The CDR3 extends over 15 amino acids. V lost 2 bases to trimming and J lost 1 base, with 8 bases between them. Germline lookup yields CDR1 MNHNY and CDR2 SVGAGI (reference sequence). DNA of the CDR3: TGTGCCAGCAGTTACCAACAGGGGAACACCGGGGAGCTGTTTTTT. The encoded protein is CASSYQQGNTGELFF.

This chain connects TRBV25-1 to TRBJ2-7, with D perhaps matching TRBD1 or TRBD2 (6 bases each). V dropped 6 bases and J dropped 4 bases, with 19 bases sitting between them. Germline CDR1 is MGHDK and CDR2 is SYGVNS. The CDR3 is 15 amino acids. The CDR3 is CASSPRRGDLYEQYF. CDR3 DNA: TGTGCCAGCAGCCCTCGGAGGGGGGATCTATACGAGCAGTACTTC.

The rearrangement links TRBV7-2 to TRBJ1-2, with no clear D. Germline CDR1 and CDR2: SGHTA and FQGNSA. The CDR3 spans 14 residues. V was clipped by 0 bases and J by 4 bases, with 9 bases between them. DNA for the CDR3: TGTGCCAGCAGCTTAGCCCCCGTGGGCTATGGCTACACCTTC. It specifies CASSLAPVGYGYTF.

This clone has more than one count but fewer than ten. The rearrangement joins TRBV5-5 to TRBJ2-4; a weak D match, TRBD2 (5 bases). The CDR3 extends over 14 amino acids. CDR1 and CDR2 from the germline V gene are SGHKS and YYEKEE (reference sequence). V was clipped by 4 bases and J by 9 bases, with 17 bases between them. CDR3 coding DNA: TGTGCCAGCAGCCCGGACGGGAAGTCTGGCATTCAGTACTTC. As protein: CASSPDGKSGIQYF.

This clone was seen just once. The chain couples TRBV6-6 to TRBJ2-3; 8 bases match TRBD2. Germline CDR1 reads MNHNY; CDR2 reads SVGAGI (reference sequence). Trimming cost V 7 bases and J 5 bases; bases outside gene matches: 8. CDR3 size: 14 residues. The CDR3 nucleotides are TGTGCCAGCACCGTAGTCGGGAGGGGAGATACGCAGTATTTT. Translating gives CASTVVGRGDTQYF.

The rearrangement joins TRBV6-5 to TRBJ1-2, with unresolved D. CDR1 and CDR2 from the germline V gene are MNHEY and SVGAGI. The CDR3 is 15 amino acids. V was shortened by 10 bases and J by 4 bases, with 22 bases between the two germline ends. Here the CDR3 reads CATVPFPAEIYGYTF. CDR3 nucleotide sequence: TGTGCCACCGTTCCCTTCCCAGCGGAGATCTATGGCTACACCTTC.

V gene TRBV6-6 combines with J gene TRBJ2-7; 9 bases align to TRBD2. The CDR3 runs 12 residues. Germline trimming cut 6 bases from V and 6 bases from J; bases unmatched to any gene: 3. From germline, CDR1 is MNHNY and CDR2 SVGAGI (reference sequence). In DNA, the CDR3 is TGTGCCAGCAGCCTTAGCGGGGGCGAGCAGTACTTC. Encoded protein: CASSLSGGEQYF.

The chain is built from TRBV27 and TRBJ2-7; no reliable D call. V lost 2 bases to trimming and J lost 2 bases, with 16 bases between them. Germline V gives CDR1 MNHEY, CDR2 SMNVEV (reference sequence). The CDR3 spans 16 residues. CDR3 sequence reads: CASSLVSDFPTYEQYF. The CDR3 bases are TGTGCCAGCAGTTTAGTGTCTGACTTTCCAACCTACGAGCAGTACTTC.

This chain connects TRBV6-5 to TRBJ1-2; tentative D call: TRBD1 (5 bases). Germline assignment: CDR1 MNHEY and CDR2 SVGAGI. Trimming removed 0 bases from V and 1 base from J, with 12 bases in between. The CDR3 runs to 16 residues. Here the CDR3 reads CASSYSLDTNNYGYTF. The CDR3 bases are TGTGCCAGCAGTTACTCCTTGGACACAAATAACTATGGCTACACCTTC.

The chain recombines TRBV23-1 with TRBJ1-1; no definite D call. TRBV23-1 is annotated as an ORF whose role is uncertain. This CDR3 is 14 amino acids long. The V and J ends lost 6 bases and 4 bases respectively, with 15 bases between them. The CDR3 reads CASSPKLGCTEAFF. CDR3 coding DNA: TGCGCCAGCAGCCCAAAGTTAGGGTGCACTGAAGCTTTCTTT.

This rearrangement joins TRBV18 to TRBJ1-5; D may be TRBD1 (6 bases). Between the trimmed V and J ends, which lost 3 bases and 0 bases, there was a span of 6 bases. The germline V gene has CDR1 KGHSH and CDR2 LQKENI. The length of the CDR3 is 14 residues. The CDR3: CASSPDSSNQPQHF. CDR3 DNA sequence: TGTGCCAGCTCACCGGACAGTAGCAATCAGCCCCAGCATTTT.

The chain carries TRBV19 and TRBJ1-2, with D unclear. Germline CDR1 and CDR2: LNHDA and SQIVND (reference sequence). This CDR3 is built from 14 residues. Trimming pared 5 bases from V and 3 bases from J, leaving 13 bases between. The CDR3 here is CASSPRLTDYGYTF. The CDR3 region has the DNA TGTGCCAGTAGTCCTCGTCTCACGGACTATGGCTACACCTTC.

The V and J genes are TRBV5-4 and TRBJ2-3; the D call may be TRBD1 or TRBD2 (6 bases each). This CDR3 region has 15 residues. From germline, CDR1 is SGHNT and CDR2 YYREEE (reference sequence). Deletions cut 1 base from V and 3 bases from J, with 12 bases between. CDR3 DNA sequence: TGTGCCAGCAGCTTGTCGGGGGCGCCAACAGATACGCAGTATTTT. Its protein product is CASSLSGAPTDTQYF.

The chain is built from TRBV6-1 and TRBJ1-5, with 9 bases fitting TRBD1. The CDR3 sequence is 15 residues long. The germline gives CDR1 MNHNS, CDR2 SASEGT. The trim removed 3 bases at V and 5 bases at J, leaving 5 bases unmatched. Here the CDR3 DNA reads TGTGCCAGCAGTGACGTTAACAGGGGGCATCAGCCCCAGCATTTT. Translation: CASSDVNRGHQPQHF.

The CDR3 here is CASSLTGKSGNTIYF. CDR3 bases: TGCGCCAGCAGCTTGACAGGCAAATCTGGAAACACCATATATTTT. This chain uses TRBV5-1 with TRBJ1-3, with D possibly TRBD1 on 5 matching bases. Germline CDR1 SGHRS, CDR2 YFSETQ. Trimming left V 1 base short and J 1 base short, with 9 bases between. This CDR3 comprises 15 residues.

This clone came up once. J is TRBJ2-4 and V is TRBV7-9; D may be TRBD1 (5 bases). V lost 3 bases to trimming and J lost 7 bases, with 19 bases between them. This CDR3 is built from 16 residues. Germline lookup yields CDR1 SEHNR and CDR2 FQNEAQ (reference sequence). CDR3 coding DNA: TGTGCCAGCAGCTTTGGGCAGGGAAGTTTAGGGAACATTCAGTACTTC. This translates into CASSFGQGSLGNIQYF.

This sequence joins TRBV27 and TRBJ2-6, with TRBD1 as a possible D gene (6 bases). This CDR3 comprises 15 residues. CDR1 is MNHEY, CDR2 SMNVEV, per germline (reference sequence). V lost 2 bases and J 2 bases, leaving 7 bases between the germline ends. CDR3: CASSLKGAGANVLTF. CDR3 in DNA: TGTGCCAGCAGTTTAAAGGGGGCTGGGGCCAACGTCCTGACTTTC. Together with reference TRBV27 and TRBJ2-6, the CDR3 gives the full variable domain: EAQVTQNPRYLITVTGKKLTVTCSQNMNHEYMSWYRQDPGLGLRQIYYSMNVEVTDKGDVPEGYKVSRKEKRNFPLILESPSPNQTSLYFCASSLKGAGANVLTFGAGSRLTVL.